These 23 T cell receptor beta chains were sequenced from one sample in a study of CXCR3-negative and CXCR3-positive naive CD8 T cells. Preparation of TRB cDNA libraries relied on 5' RACE carrying UMI labels. With the 5' RACE reads reprocessed, TCRdb shows one record per CDR3 protein and no DNA. The sample has 84,000 or so distinct CDR3 sequences. Source material: naive CXCR3- CD8+ T cells from blood. As to subset: CD45RO-CCR7+CD27+CD95- naive CD8+ T cells lacking CXCR3 (TNR3-). Receptors were obtained from a human donor in good health. Some clones in this sample may be carry-over from other donors' samples.

The V gene is TRBV6-2 or TRBV6-3, the J gene TRBJ2-7; TCRdb's D call, TRBD2, is unchecked because there is no DNA. Germline CDR1 is MNHEY and CDR2 is SVGEGT. CDR3 length: 13 amino acids. This chain's CDR3 is CASSYGEKYEQYF.

The chain has TRBV4-1 and TRBJ2-2; TCRdb indicates TRBD1, and absent DNA this call remains unverified. CDR1 is MGHRA and CDR2 is YSYEKL in the germline V gene. The CDR3 totals 16 residues. CDR3 sequence: CASSQDGGANTGELFF.

The CDR3 sequence is CATQQGAMIGETQYF. The chain employs TRBV15 and TRBJ2-5; TCRdb returns TRBD1, unconfirmable since there is no DNA. Germline loops: CDR1 LNHNV, CDR2 YYDKDF (reference sequence). This CDR3 is built from 15 residues.

This chain links TRBV14 with TRBJ2-1; TCRdb proposes TRBD2, but this gene call is untestable without DNA. CDR3 size: 13 residues. In germline, CDR1 is SGHDN, CDR2 FVKESK. The CDR3 is CASSHASDNEQFF.

The V gene is TRBV25-1, the J gene TRBJ1-6; TCRdb gives TRBD1 as the D gene, but with no DNA this cannot be confirmed. The CDR3 sequence is 15 residues long. Germline loops: CDR1 MGHDK, CDR2 SYGVNS. The chain's CDR3 is CASSPTGLWYSPLHF.

The rearrangement links TRBV9 to TRBJ2-4; TCRdb returns TRBD1, unconfirmable since there is no DNA. The CDR3 totals 14 residues. CDR1 is SGDLS and CDR2 is YYNGEE in the germline V gene. CDR3 amino acids: CASSDRDSKNIQYF. The entire variable domain, with the rest obtained from reference TRBV9 and TRBJ2-4, is as follows: DSGVTQTPKHLITATGQRVTLRCSPRSGDLSVYWYQQSLDQGLQFLIQYYNGEERAKGNILERFSAQQFPDLHSELNLSSLELGDSALYFCASSDRDSKNIQYFGAGTRLSVL.

The CDR3 protein is CANTTPREYTGELFF. The chain carries TRBV21-1 and TRBJ2-2; TCRdb's D call, TRBD1, is unchecked because there is no DNA. TRBV21-1 is recorded as a pseudogene. The CDR3 runs 15 residues.

The CDR3 here is CASSYRDRPREQYF. The J gene is TRBJ2-7, the V gene TRBV12-3 or TRBV12-4; TCRdb indicates TRBD1, and absent DNA this call remains unverified. The CDR3 sequence is 14 residues long.

The V and J genes are TRBV28 and TRBJ1-1; TCRdb gives TRBD1 as the D gene, but with no DNA this cannot be confirmed. Germline V gene sequence: CDR1 MDHEN, CDR2 SYDVKM. There are 12 residues in the CDR3. The CDR3 here is CATKQENTEAFF.

The CDR3 sequence: CASSGGLGQPQHF. This chain uses TRBV6-6 with TRBJ1-5; no DNA is available, so the TRBD1 call from TCRdb remains unchecked. The CDR3 runs 13 residues. Germline V gene data show CDR1 as MNHNY and CDR2 as SVGAGI (reference sequence).

The genes are TRBV7-2 and TRBJ2-7; the D call from TCRdb, TRBD1, cannot be confirmed without DNA. Germline V CDR1 and CDR2: SGHTA, FQGNSA. This CDR3 is built from 14 residues. CDR3 sequence: CASSFYEGAYEQYF.

The rearrangement uses TRBV29-1 and TRBJ2-1; TCRdb outputs TRBD2, but without DNA this stays unchecked. The CDR3 contains 15 residues. Germline V gene sequence: CDR1 SQVTM, CDR2 ANQGSEA. The chain's CDR3 is CSVDTSGSTYNEQFF.

The chain employs TRBV7-6 and TRBJ2-1; lacking DNA, the TRBD2 call made by TCRdb goes unchecked. The germline gives CDR1 SGHVS, CDR2 FNYEAQ. This CDR3 is 14 amino acids long. CDR3 region: CASSLSGGNNEQFF. The complete variable domain, with remaining parts taken from reference TRBV7-6 and TRBJ2-1, reads GAGVSQSPRYKVTKRGQDVALRCDPISGHVSLYWYRQALGQGPEFLTYFNYEAQQDKSGLPNDRFSAERPEGSISTLTIQRTEQRDSAMYRCASSLSGGNNEQFFGPGTRLTVL.

The chain is built from TRBV7-9 and TRBJ2-1. CDR1 is SEHNR, CDR2 FQNEAQ, per germline (reference sequence). The CDR3 has 14 amino acids. The CDR3 region is CASSEVFSYNEQFF.

The V gene is TRBV7-3, the J gene TRBJ2-3; TCRdb proposes TRBD1, but this gene call is untestable without DNA. The CDR3 has 15 residues. Germline V CDR1 and CDR2: SGHTA, FQGTGA. Here the CDR3 reads CASRLSGHSTDTQYF. Full variable domain (missing parts from reference TRBV7-3 and TRBJ2-3): GAGVSQTPSNKVTEKGKYVELRCDPISGHTALYWYRQSLGQGPEFLIYFQGTGAADDSGLPNDRFFAVRPEGSVSTLKIQRTERGDSAVYLCASRLSGHSTDTQYFGPGTRLTVL.

The rearrangement uses TRBV3-1 and TRBJ2-5; TCRdb outputs TRBD2, but without DNA this stays unchecked. Germline V gene lookup returns CDR1 LGHDT and CDR2 YNNKEL (reference sequence). This CDR3 has 16 amino acids. CDR3 in amino acids: CASSYPSEGVEETQYF.

The rearrangement links TRBV29-1 to TRBJ1-2; TCRdb picks TRBD1, but there is no DNA to check that call. The CDR3 sequence is 13 residues long. Looked up from germline, CDR1 is SQVTM and CDR2 is ANQGSEA. Here the CDR3 reads CSVDEGRGYGYTF.

The chain is built from TRBV7-3 and TRBJ2-3; the D call from TCRdb, TRBD2, cannot be confirmed without DNA. From germline, CDR1 is SGHTA and CDR2 FQGTGA. The CDR3 is made up of 15 amino acids. CDR3 region: CASSLSGISSDTQYF.

The V and J genes are TRBV5-1 and TRBJ1-1. This CDR3 has 15 amino acids. In germline, CDR1 is SGHRS, CDR2 YFSETQ. The CDR3 protein is CASSLYGGPYTEAFF.

This rearrangement joins TRBV2 to TRBJ2-7; TCRdb selects TRBD1, and the lack of DNA leaves this call unchecked. Looked up from germline, CDR1 is SNHLY and CDR2 is FYNNEI. The CDR3 is 13 residues long. The CDR3 reads CASSEVPELEQYF. Looking up the rest from reference TRBV2 and TRBJ2-7 gives the full variable domain: EPEVTQTPSHQVTQMGQEVILRCVPISNHLYFYWYRQILGQKVEFLVSFYNNEISEKSEIFDDQFSVERPDGSNFTLKIRSTKLEDSAMYFCASSEVPELEQYFGPGTRLTVT.

The chain carries TRBV6-2 or TRBV6-3 and TRBJ2-1; the TCRdb D gene call, TRBD1, has no DNA to confirm it. CDR3 size: 15 residues. Germline loops: CDR1 MNHEY, CDR2 SVGEGT. This chain's CDR3 is CASSYPGAGSNEQFF.

The J gene is TRBJ2-2, the V gene TRBV29-1. The CDR3 runs to 13 residues. Germline V lookup: CDR1 SQVTM, CDR2 ANQGSEA. The CDR3: CSVRTLNTGELFF.

The J gene is TRBJ2-7, the V gene TRBV20-1; TCRdb reports TRBD2, a call that lacks DNA to check it against. The CDR3 length is 13 residues. The germline gives CDR1 DFQATT, CDR2 SNEGSKA (reference sequence). The CDR3 reads CSASSGSSYEQYF.